The 24 T cell receptor beta chains presented below share a single source sample, sequenced in a study of blood T cell repertoires in COVID-19 (dated by TCRdb to 2018 to 2021). To prepare the library, the immunoSEQ multiplex PCR assay was applied. Drawn from immuneACCESS, this table holds only the in-frame rearrangements with V and J called that TCRdb kept. Clones are partly lost; checked studies trace under half to an unresolved V gene and leave the rest unexplained. The sample table shows more than 300,000 clones, and around 92% are seen once. The top ten clonotypes cover around 9% of the sample. The material sequenced was PBMCs or T cells enriched from blood (not recorded which). The receptors shown here come from a young woman who had recovered from COVID-19.

This chain connects TRBV6-2 or TRBV6-3 to TRBJ2-5; D unclear. Trimming removed 2 bases at V and 5 bases at J, with 9 bases between. Germline assignment: CDR1 MNHEY and CDR2 SVGEGT. The CDR3 consists of 13 residues. Here the CDR3 reads CASSYGAAETQYF. Here the CDR3 DNA reads TGTGCCAGCAGTTACGGCGCAGCGGAGACCCAGTACTTC.

This chain links TRBV5-1 with TRBJ1-2; D is undetermined. V shed 0 bases and J shed 8 bases, with 17 bases lying between them. CDR1 and CDR2 (germline): SGHRS, YFSETQ. The CDR3 runs 15 residues. The CDR3 DNA reads TGCGCCAGCAGCTTGGTAGGACTCCCAGGTGGAGGCTACACCTTC. As protein: CASSLVGLPGGGYTF.

The chain employs TRBV5-4 and TRBJ2-1; no clear D. Germline values: CDR1 SGHNT, CDR2 YYREEE (reference sequence). The CDR3 has 15 residues. Trimming cost V 2 bases and J 0 bases, with 9 bases left between them. The CDR3 spells CASSFSHNSYNEQFF. CDR3 DNA: TGTGCCAGCAGCTTTAGCCATAACTCCTACAATGAGCAGTTCTTC.

The CDR3, as DNA: TGTGCCAGCCATGCGGGGTCCGGCTATCAGCCCCAGCATTTT. This gives the protein CASHAGSGYQPQHF. The chain couples TRBV19 to TRBJ1-5; D remains unclear. The CDR3 spans 14 residues. Deletions cut 9 bases from V and 5 bases from J, with 17 bases between. The germline gives CDR1 LNHDA, CDR2 SQIVND (reference sequence). Drawing the rest from reference TRBV19 and TRBJ1-5, the complete variable domain is DGGITQSPKYLFRKEGQNVTLSCEQNLNHDAMYWYRQDPGQGLRLIYYSQIVNDFQKGDIAEGYSVSREKKESFPLTVTSAQKNPTAFYLCASHAGSGYQPQHFGDGTRLSIL.

This clone was detected a few times. J is TRBJ2-7 and V is TRBV19, with TRBD1 identical over 9 bases. Germline V gene data show CDR1 as LNHDA and CDR2 as SQIVND (reference sequence). This CDR3 comprises 14 residues. J gave up 2 bases and V 5 bases, and 4 bases lay outside the gene matches. The CDR3 loop is CASSEGTGPYEQYF. The CDR3 DNA reads TGTGCCAGTAGTGAAGGGACAGGGCCCTACGAGCAGTACTTC.

The chain carries TRBV5-6 and TRBJ1-4; D uncertain. The V end was cut by 1 base, the J end by 10 bases, with 8 bases between. The CDR3 extends over 12 amino acids. Germline-derived CDR1 and CDR2 are SGHDT and YYEEEE. This CDR3 reads CASSLWYGKLFF. In nucleotides, the CDR3 is TGTGCCAGCAGCTTGTGGTACGGAAAACTGTTTTTT. The complete variable domain, with remaining parts taken from reference TRBV5-6 and TRBJ1-4, reads DAGVTQSPTHLIKTRGQQVTLRCSPKSGHDTVSWYQQALGQGPQFIFQYYEEEERQRGNFPDRFSGHQFPNYSSELNVNALLLGDSALYLCASSLWYGKLFFGSGTQLSVL.

J is TRBJ1-1 and V is TRBV21-1; TRBD1 is taken as the D call from the table, unchecked against the DNA. TRBV21-1 is an annotated pseudogene. The CDR3 is 15 amino acids. The CDR3 DNA sequence: TGTGCCAGCAGCAATATTGGGACAGGGTTCACTGAAGCTTTCTTT. Its translation: CASSNIGTGFTEAFF.

The J gene is TRBJ1-6, the V gene TRBV6-4; 8 bases are shared with TRBD1. This CDR3 is built from 15 residues. Trimming at V came to 2 bases and at J to 9 bases, leaving 6 bases not matched to a gene. Germline V gene sequence: CDR1 MRHNA, CDR2 SNTAGT. In nucleotides, the CDR3 is TGTGCCAGCAGTGACGGGCAGGGGGCAAGTTCACCCCTCCACTTT. Its protein is CASSDGQGASSPLHF.

V is TRBV30 and J is TRBJ2-7; D might be TRBD2 (5 bases). With 2 bases removed from V and 5 bases from J, the gap between germline ends came to 7 bases. The germline CDR1 and CDR2 sequences are GTSNPN and SVGIG (reference sequence). The CDR3 length is 11 residues. CDR3 nucleotides: TGTGCCTGGAGTCTGGGAGACGAGCAGTACTTC. It codes for CAWSLGDEQYF.

The chain joins TRBV30 to TRBJ1-5; D is ambiguous. Germline CDR1 and CDR2: GTSNPN and SVGIG (reference sequence). The CDR3 covers 13 residues. V was cut by 0 bases and J by 6 bases, with 9 bases left in between. The CDR3 bases are TGTGCCTGGAGTGTGCGAGGATCTCAGCCCCAGCATTTT. Translating gives CAWSVRGSQPQHF.

The chain couples TRBV5-1 to TRBJ1-1; TRBD1 might be the D (5 bases). V was shortened by 3 bases and J by 0 bases, with 15 bases between the two germline ends. Germline CDR1 and CDR2: SGHRS and YFSETQ. This CDR3 is built from 16 residues. The CDR3 region is CASSSTGGGMNTEAFF. DNA of the CDR3: TGCGCCAGCAGCTCCACAGGCGGGGGGATGAACACTGAAGCTTTCTTT.

This clone occurred a few times. This sequence joins TRBV20-1 and TRBJ2-7; 11 bases match TRBD2. The CDR3 runs 14 residues. Trimming cost V 3 bases and J 1 base; bases outside gene matches: 2. Germline CDR1 and CDR2: DFQATT and SNEGSKA (reference sequence). CDR3 sequence: CSASSGGDSYEQYF. The CDR3 DNA reads TGCAGTGCTAGTAGCGGGGGGGATTCCTACGAGCAGTACTTC.

The gene calls are TRBV6-2 or TRBV6-3 and TRBJ2-3; 12 bases match TRBD2. The CDR3 contains 18 residues. V lost 6 bases and J lost 2; bases outside the gene matches: 12. Germline V gene sequence: CDR1 MNHEY, CDR2 SVGEGT. CDR3 nucleotides: TGTGCCAGCAGCCGTCCCGGGACTAGCGGGCCTTTCACAGATACGCAGTATTTT. It specifies CASSRPGTSGPFTDTQYF.

The chain joins TRBV30 to TRBJ1-1; possible D gene TRBD1, 6 bases. V lost 4 bases and J 7 bases, leaving 19 bases between the germline ends. The CDR3 has 14 amino acids. CDR1 and CDR2 from the germline V gene are GTSNPN and SVGIG (reference sequence). CDR3 coding DNA: TGTGCCTGGAAACGCCCTGACAGGTCCCATGAAGCTTTCTTT. The encoded protein is CAWKRPDRSHEAFF.

The V and J genes are TRBV7-9 and TRBJ1-1; 7 bases line up with TRBD1. Germline values: CDR1 SEHNR, CDR2 FQNEAQ (reference sequence). The CDR3 consists of 15 residues. Trimming removed 7 bases from V and 4 bases from J; junction bases left unmatched: 12. Here the CDR3 reads CASIETGRGGTEAFF. The CDR3 DNA reads as TGTGCCAGCATCGAGACAGGGCGAGGTGGCACTGAAGCTTTCTTT.

This chain uses TRBV20-1 with TRBJ1-2; D unclear. V lost 2 bases and J 8 bases, leaving 9 bases between the germline ends. The CDR3 is 11 amino acids. In germline, CDR1 is DFQATT, CDR2 SNEGSKA (reference sequence). CDR3 DNA sequence: TGCAGTGCTAGAACGGGAGAGGGCTACACCTTC. Translation: CSARTGEGYTF.

As DNA, the CDR3 is TGTGCCAGCAGTTACCCATCCGGGACAGGGCATCAGCCCCAGCATTTT. This translates into CASSYPSGTGHQPQHF. The chain combines TRBV6-2 or TRBV6-3 with TRBJ1-5, with TRBD1 identical over 9 bases. The CDR3 runs 16 residues. Germline loops: CDR1 MNHEY, CDR2 SVGEGT. The V gene end was trimmed by 2 bases and the J gene end by 5 bases; junction bases not matched to a gene: 7.

The V gene is TRBV3-1 (or the pseudogene TRBV3-2), the J gene TRBJ2-3; 10 positions match TRBD1. The CDR3 totals 17 residues. Trimming took 4 bases from V and 7 from J; bases not matched to a gene: 14. Germline loops: CDR1 LGHDT, CDR2 YNNKEL (reference sequence). The CDR3 nucleotides read TGTGCCAGCAGCCCCAACCCCGGACAGGGGGGCGATAATACGCAGTATTTT. The encoded protein is CASSPNPGQGGDNTQYF.

This clone was seen once. The chain links TRBV4-3 to TRBJ2-7; 11 bases are a match to TRBD2. V lost 0 bases, J lost 6 bases, and 10 bases stayed unmatched. Germline V gene lookup returns CDR1 LGHNA and CDR2 YSLEER. The CDR3 sequence is 17 residues long. CDR3 protein: CASSQDPVSGRAAEQYF. The CDR3 DNA reads TGCGCCAGCAGCCAAGACCCAGTTAGCGGGAGGGCCGCCGAGCAGTACTTC.

This clone was picked up a small number of times. The genes are TRBV6-2 or TRBV6-3 and TRBJ1-1, with no clear D. The V gene lost 0 bases and the J gene lost 2 bases, with 10 bases spanning the gap. Per germline, CDR1 MNHEY and CDR2 SVGEGT. The CDR3 has 15 amino acids. The CDR3, as DNA: TGTGCCAGCAGTTACTCTAGGGAGCAAAACACTGAAGCTTTCTTT. Translated, it gives CASSYSREQNTEAFF.

This clone showed up just a few times. The J gene is TRBJ1-5, the V gene TRBV2, with 10 bases aligning to TRBD1. Per germline, CDR1 SNHLY and CDR2 FYNNEI. The CDR3 has 16 amino acids. Losses at the gene ends were 6 bases for V and 2 bases for J; bases not matched to a gene: 7. The CDR3 DNA sequence: TGTGCCAGCAGGTACGCCGGGACAGGGGGCAATCAGCCCCAGCATTTT. Amino acids: CASRYAGTGGNQPQHF.

DNA for the CDR3: TGTGCCAGCAGCGCTACAGCCAGCAATGAGCAGTTCTTC. It encodes CASSATASNEQFF. V gene TRBV12-3 or TRBV12-4 combines with J gene TRBJ2-1; no reliable D call. Trimming took off 6 bases at V and 6 bases at J, with 12 bases between the two ends. This CDR3 has 13 residues.

This clone was counted only a few times. The gene calls are TRBV5-4 and TRBJ1-3; D uncertain. The CDR3 totals 16 residues. In germline, CDR1 is SGHNT, CDR2 YYREEE (reference sequence). The germline V and J ends were trimmed by 3 bases and 3 bases, with 16 bases remaining between them. CDR3 loop: CASSSEPHGFGNTIYF. The DNA of the CDR3 is TGTGCCAGCAGCTCGGAACCACACGGGTTTGGAAACACCATATATTTT.

The chain carries TRBV27 and TRBJ2-5; 8 nucleotides align to TRBD1. The ends lost 5 bases at V and 0 bases at J; junction bases unmatched: 8. Germline-derived CDR1 and CDR2 are MNHEY and SMNVEV (reference sequence). The CDR3 is 16 amino acids. The CDR3 bases are TGTGCCAGCAGTCGAATGAACAGGGGGTACCAAGAGACCCAGTACTTC. This sequence encodes CASSRMNRGYQETQYF.